Presented here are 27 T cell receptor beta chains from one specimen sequenced in a study of blood T cell repertoires in COVID-19. TCRdb keeps only in-frame clones here, not all; method: immunoSEQ multiplex PCR. The table shows over 35,000 clones, with about 91% occurring only once. The specimen sequenced was peripheral blood. The source of these receptors is a woman in her twenties or thirties in a cohort sampled during active COVID-19.

This clone was seen a single time. This sequence joins TRBV30 and TRBJ1-4, with D maybe TRBD1 (5 bases). Between the trimmed V and J ends, which lost 5 bases and 6 bases, there was a span of 19 bases. The CDR3 sequence is 15 residues long. Germline V gene data show CDR1 as GTSNPN and CDR2 as SVGIG (reference sequence). This CDR3 reads CAWDNSGTEYEKLFF. For the CDR3, the DNA is TGTGCCTGGGATAATAGCGGGACCGAGTATGAAAAACTGTTTTTT.

This clone was detected only once. This chain joins TRBV5-4 and TRBJ2-5; 9 bases line up with TRBD1. The germline V gene has CDR1 SGHNT and CDR2 YYREEE (reference sequence). The trim removed 5 bases at V and 1 base at J, leaving 12 bases unmatched. The CDR3 consists of 17 residues. CDR3 DNA sequence: TGTGCCAGCAGTCCCGCTCCGGGACAGGGTTTCCAAGAGACCCAGTACTTC. This encodes CASSPAPGQGFQETQYF.

The genes are TRBV15 and TRBJ2-7; 9 bases map to TRBD2. The germline V gene encodes CDR1 LNHNV and CDR2 YYDKDF (reference sequence). The V and J ends lost 3 bases and 2 bases, in that order; junction bases with no gene match: 5. There are 15 residues in the CDR3. Written as DNA, the CDR3 is TGTGCCACCAGCAGCCCGACTAGCGGTACCTACGAGCAGTACTTC. As protein: CATSSPTSGTYEQYF.

The rearrangement joins TRBV6-5 to TRBJ2-1; 7 bases are a match to TRBD2. The length of the CDR3 is 15 residues. The ends lost 6 bases at V and 7 bases at J; junction bases unmatched: 12. Germline values: CDR1 MNHEY, CDR2 SVGAGI. The CDR3 DNA reads as TGTGCCAGCAGACACATCGGGGGGACCAGTAATGAGCAGTTCTTC. Protein sequence: CASRHIGGTSNEQFF.

The chain combines TRBV7-9 with TRBJ1-1, with TRBD1 matching over 7 bases. V lost 7 bases, J lost 1 base, and 3 bases stayed unmatched. Germline V gene data show CDR1 as SEHNR and CDR2 as FQNEAQ (reference sequence). This CDR3 region has 13 residues. The CDR3 sequence is CASNKGANTEAFF. For the CDR3, the DNA is TGTGCCAGCAATAAGGGGGCGAACACTGAAGCTTTCTTT.

This chain links TRBV5-6 with TRBJ1-2, with 8 bases aligning to TRBD1. The CDR3 contains 17 residues. V dropped 4 bases and J dropped 5; count of bases not matched to a gene: 16. Germline V gene lookup returns CDR1 SGHDT and CDR2 YYEEEE. The CDR3 spells CASSRREPDRAIYGYTF. In DNA, the CDR3 is TGTGCCAGCAGCCGCCGAGAACCGGACAGGGCGATTTATGGCTACACCTTC.

The chain links TRBV7-6 to TRBJ2-1, with 12 bases matching TRBD2. After removal of 2 bases from V and 5 bases from J, the junction contained 10 bases not matched to a gene. The germline gives CDR1 SGHVS, CDR2 FNYEAQ. This CDR3 comprises 18 residues. The CDR3 nucleotides are TGTGCCAGCAGCTTAAGACTAGCGGGAGACGAAGCAGACAATGAGCAGTTCTTC. The encoded protein is CASSLRLAGDEADNEQFF.

This clone was recorded a few times. The chain links TRBV6-5 to TRBJ2-7; maybe TRBD2 (5 bases). Germline V gene lookup returns CDR1 MNHEY and CDR2 SVGAGI. V was shortened by 4 bases and J by 5 bases, with 12 bases between the two germline ends. CDR3 length: 13 amino acids. This chain's CDR3 is CASSFWTGNEQYF. In nucleotides, the CDR3 is TGTGCCAGCAGTTTCTGGACGGGGAACGAGCAGTACTTC.

The chain carries TRBV6-2 or TRBV6-3 and TRBJ2-7, with 10 bases lining up with TRBD1. The CDR3 loop spans 15 amino acids. CDR1 MNHEY and CDR2 SVGEGT come from the germline V gene. After removal of 0 bases from V and 4 bases from J, the junction contained 3 bases not matched to a gene. This CDR3 reads CASSYSGQGFYEQYF. The CDR3 coding sequence is TGTGCCAGCAGTTACTCGGGACAGGGGTTTTACGAGCAGTACTTC.

The chain uses TRBV4-1 and TRBJ2-1; 10 bases agree with TRBD2. The trim removed 0 bases at V and 3 bases at J, leaving 11 bases unmatched. The CDR3 length is 19 residues. Germline values: CDR1 MGHRA, CDR2 YSYEKL. The CDR3 sequence is CASSQDGATSGPFYNEQFF. As DNA, the CDR3 is TGCGCCAGCAGCCAAGATGGGGCGACTAGCGGGCCCTTCTACAATGAGCAGTTCTTC.

This rearrangement joins TRBV15 to TRBJ2-7; TRBD2 aligns across 8 bases. The ends lost 0 bases at V and 12 bases at J; junction bases unmatched: 7. Germline CDR1 reads LNHNV; CDR2 reads YYDKDF (reference sequence). CDR3 size: 13 residues. Written as DNA, the CDR3 is TGTGCCACCAGCAGAGATACTAGCGGTTTGAGGTACTTC. Translated: CATSRDTSGLRYF.

The gene calls are TRBV7-2 and TRBJ2-6, with 12 bases aligning to TRBD2. V shed 5 bases and J 4 bases; nucleotides not matched to a gene: 9. The germline gives CDR1 SGHTA, CDR2 FQGNSA. The CDR3 runs 18 residues. This CDR3 reads CASSRATSGSSGANVLTF. CDR3 sequence (DNA): TGTGCCAGCAGCCGGGCGACTAGCGGGAGCTCCGGGGCCAACGTCCTGACTTTC. The full variable domain, with the rest looked up from reference TRBV7-2 and TRBJ2-6, is GAGVSQSPSNKVTEKGKDVELRCDPISGHTALYWYRQSLGQGLEFLIYFQGNSAPDKSGLPSDRFSAERTGGSVSTLTIQRTQQEDSAVYLCASSRATSGSSGANVLTFGAGSRLTVL.

The chain has TRBV6-5 and TRBJ1-5; 8 bases are shared with TRBD1. The ends lost 6 bases at V and 3 bases at J; junction bases unmatched: 7. Germline V CDR1 and CDR2: MNHEY, SVGAGI. This CDR3 contains 15 residues. The CDR3 loop is CASSEDRAVNQPQHF. Written as DNA, the CDR3 is TGTGCCAGCAGCGAGGACAGGGCCGTCAATCAGCCCCAGCATTTT.

The rearrangement uses TRBV5-4 and TRBJ1-4; possibly TRBD1 for D (5 bases). This CDR3 contains 14 residues. V lost 2 bases, J lost 8 bases, and 13 bases lay in between. Germline V CDR1 and CDR2: SGHNT, YYREEE (reference sequence). CDR3 DNA sequence: TGTGCCAGCAGCTTAGGGGCCGCCCCCGAAAAACTGTTTTTT. Translation: CASSLGAAPEKLFF.

This clone was picked up one time. J is TRBJ2-3 and V is TRBV7-9; tentative D call: TRBD2 (6 bases). Germline assignment: CDR1 SEHNR and CDR2 FQNEAQ (reference sequence). V lost 1 base and J 10 bases, leaving 18 bases between the germline ends. The CDR3 has 15 residues. The CDR3: CASSLGRVAADSQYF. In DNA, the CDR3 is TGTGCCAGCAGCTTAGGGAGGGTAGCGGCCGATTCGCAGTATTTT.

The genes are TRBV7-8 and TRBJ2-5; 13 bases agree with TRBD2. Trimming took 0 bases from V and 5 from J; bases not matched to a gene: 12. CDR3 size: 19 residues. Germline CDR1 SGHVS, CDR2 FQNEAQ. The CDR3 DNA reads as TGTGCCAGCAGCTTAGCTGTTGGACTAGCGGGAGTTACCGGGGAGACCCAGTACTTC. It yields the protein CASSLAVGLAGVTGETQYF.

This clone has only one observation. This chain uses TRBV3-1 (or the pseudogene TRBV3-2) with TRBJ2-1, with a possible D match to TRBD2 (6 bases). Trimming shortened V by 4 bases and J by 0 bases, and 10 bases separated the two germline ends. This CDR3 contains 15 residues. Germline V gene sequence: CDR1 LGHDT, CDR2 YNNKEL (reference sequence). The DNA of the CDR3 is TGTGCCAGCAGCCGGACTACCTCCTCCTACAATGAGCAGTTCTTC. Protein product: CASSRTTSSYNEQFF.

The J gene is TRBJ2-2, the V gene TRBV6-5, with D possibly matching TRBD1 (5 bases). Deletions cut 2 bases from V and 7 bases from J, with 17 bases between. The CDR3 is 16 amino acids. CDR1 MNHEY and CDR2 SVGAGI come from the germline V gene. CDR3 amino acids: CASSYGGHVGFGELFF. Written as DNA, the CDR3 is TGTGCCAGCAGTTACGGTGGACATGTTGGGTTCGGGGAGCTGTTTTTT.

The CDR3 here is CASSVATEGTGYTF. In DNA, the CDR3 is TGTGCCAGCAGCGTAGCTACAGAGGGTACGGGCTACACCTTC. The chain has TRBV9 and TRBJ1-2; D is unresolved. Germline CDR1 reads SGDLS; CDR2 reads YYNGEE. The CDR3 extends over 14 amino acids. The V gene lost 0 bases and the J gene lost 8 bases, with 14 bases spanning the gap.

This chain joins TRBV7-6 and TRBJ1-1, with TRBD1 matching 10 bases. Germline V lookup: CDR1 SGHVS, CDR2 FNYEAQ. The V gene end was trimmed by 4 bases and the J gene end by 6 bases; junction bases not matched to a gene: 5. This CDR3 is 14 amino acids long. CDR3 coding DNA: TGTGCCAGCAGCTCGGGACAGGGGTACTCTGAAGCTTTCTTT. It translates to CASSSGQGYSEAFF.

V and J are TRBV4-1 and TRBJ2-7, with TRBD2 identical over 9 bases. Germline V gene lookup returns CDR1 MGHRA and CDR2 YSYEKL. V dropped 1 base and J dropped 5; count of bases not matched to a gene: 6. This CDR3 region has 15 residues. The CDR3 nucleotides read TGCGCCAGCAGCCAAGTAGCGGGAGTTCCCAACGAGCAGTACTTC. This gives the protein CASSQVAGVPNEQYF.

The chain joins TRBV12-2 to TRBJ2-5; the DNA was not compared with TRBD1, the D call given in the table. TRBV12-2 has pseudogene status. The CDR3 has 15 residues. This CDR3 reads CASRLVWTGRETQYF. For the CDR3, the DNA is TGTGCAAGTCGCTTAGTGTGGACAGGGAGAGAGACCCAGTACTTC.

The chain uses TRBV4-3 and TRBJ2-1, with no clear D. Per germline, CDR1 LGHNA and CDR2 YSLEER. This CDR3 has 15 residues. Trimming stripped 0 bases from V and 4 bases from J, with 10 bases between. The CDR3 coding sequence is TGCGCCAGCAGCCAAGATATGAGGCGGTACAATGAGCAGTTCTTC. Protein product: CASSQDMRRYNEQFF.

V usage is TRBV4-2 and J usage is TRBJ1-1; 7 bases are shared with TRBD1. Germline V lookup: CDR1 LGHNA, CDR2 YNFKEQ. The junction had 14 bases not matched to a gene; V was cut back by 0 bases and J by 4 bases. This CDR3 has 18 residues. The CDR3 loop reads CASSQDAPPTGRSTEAFF. The CDR3 region has the DNA TGTGCCAGCAGCCAAGATGCCCCCCCGACAGGGAGGAGCACTGAAGCTTTCTTT.

The rearrangement links TRBV6-4 to TRBJ2-1; no reliable D call. The germline V gene has CDR1 MRHNA and CDR2 SNTAGT. CDR3 length: 13 residues. Between the trimmed V and J ends, which lost 2 bases and 3 bases, there was a span of 5 bases. The CDR3 spells CASSDGLYNEQFF. CDR3 coding DNA: TGTGCCAGCAGTGACGGCCTCTACAATGAGCAGTTCTTC.

J is TRBJ1-6 and V is TRBV5-4; 8 bases match TRBD1. Trimming cost V 6 bases and J 8 bases; bases outside gene matches: 7. This CDR3 is 14 amino acids long. Germline CDR1 reads SGHNT; CDR2 reads YYREEE (reference sequence). CDR3 sequence reads: CASKLIQGDSPLHF. The CDR3 nucleotides read TGTGCCAGCAAATTGATACAGGGGGATTCACCCCTCCACTTT.

The chain uses TRBV27 and TRBJ2-1; 7 nucleotides align to TRBD1. Losses at the gene ends were 6 bases for V and 0 bases for J; bases not matched to a gene: 8. The germline gives CDR1 MNHEY, CDR2 SMNVEV (reference sequence). The CDR3 covers 16 residues. DNA for the CDR3: TGTGCCAGCAGCCCGGCAGGGGGAAGCTCCTACAATGAGCAGTTCTTC. Its protein product is CASSPAGGSSYNEQFF.